This T cell receptor beta chain was recovered during a study of cytomegalovirus exposure and HLA in healthy donors. The CDR3 loop spans 16 amino acids. V shed 5 bases and J 5 bases; nucleotides not matched to a gene: 12. The germline V gene encodes CDR1 SGHTA and CDR2 FQGTGA. Assay used: immunoSEQ multiplex PCR; TCRdb lists only in-frame clones, some missing. In the table there are some 61,000 clones, around 97% of which are singletons. The rearrangement joins TRBV7-3 to TRBJ1-1; 9 positions match TRBD1. Sequenced: PBMCs. This TCR derives from a woman aged 18-29 years in good health and CMV-seropositive. The CDR3 sequence is CASSPQGQGVGTEAFF. Written as DNA, the CDR3 is TGTGCCAGCAGCCCGCAGGGACAGGGAGTGGGAACTGAAGCTTTCTTT.